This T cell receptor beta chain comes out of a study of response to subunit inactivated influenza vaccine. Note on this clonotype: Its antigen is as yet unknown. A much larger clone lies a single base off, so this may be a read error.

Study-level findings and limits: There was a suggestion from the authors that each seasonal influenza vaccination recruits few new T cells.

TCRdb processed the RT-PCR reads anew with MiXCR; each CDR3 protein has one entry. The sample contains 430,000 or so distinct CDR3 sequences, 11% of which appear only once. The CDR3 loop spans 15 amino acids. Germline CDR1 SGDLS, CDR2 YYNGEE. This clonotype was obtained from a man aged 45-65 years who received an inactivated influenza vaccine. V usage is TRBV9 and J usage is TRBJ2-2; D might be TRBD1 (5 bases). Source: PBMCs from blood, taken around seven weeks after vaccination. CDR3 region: CARSVGVFPTGELFF. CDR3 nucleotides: TGTGCCAGAAGCGTAGGGGTCTTCCCGACCGGGGAGCTGTTTTTT.